Given below is one TCR beta chain in context. The repertoire was sequenced with immunoSEQ multiplex PCR; TCRdb's copy has only in-frame clones and lacks some. In the table there are some 160,000 clones, roughly 88% of which are singletons. The data were obtained in a study of blood T cell repertoires in COVID-19. The CDR3 runs to 18 residues. Germline CDR1 MGHRA, CDR2 YSYEKL. Trimming removed 1 base from V and 0 bases from J, with 16 bases in between. V gene TRBV4-1 combines with J gene TRBJ1-5; D might be TRBD1 (5 bases). The sequence was collected from a man between 18 and 29 years old with COVID-19, enrolled during active disease. Sequencing was carried out using peripheral blood. DNA of the CDR3: TGCGCCAGCAGCCAAGGACGGGGGGGTCGGCTTAGCAATCAGCCCCAGCATTTT. Residues: CASSQGRGGRLSNQPQHF.